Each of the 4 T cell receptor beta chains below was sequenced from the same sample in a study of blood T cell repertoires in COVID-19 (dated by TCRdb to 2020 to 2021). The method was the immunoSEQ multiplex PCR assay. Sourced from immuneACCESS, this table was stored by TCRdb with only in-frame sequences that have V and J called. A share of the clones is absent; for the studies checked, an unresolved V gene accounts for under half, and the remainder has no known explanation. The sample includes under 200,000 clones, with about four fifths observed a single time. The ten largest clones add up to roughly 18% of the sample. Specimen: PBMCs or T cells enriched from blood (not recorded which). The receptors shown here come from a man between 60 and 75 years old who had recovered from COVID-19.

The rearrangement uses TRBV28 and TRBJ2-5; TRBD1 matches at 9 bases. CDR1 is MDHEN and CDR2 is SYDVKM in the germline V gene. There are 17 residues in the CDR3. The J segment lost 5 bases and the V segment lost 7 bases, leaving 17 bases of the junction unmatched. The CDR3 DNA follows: TGTGCCAGCACCCATCCGGGGAACAGGGGGCTAGCGGAGACCCAGTACTTC. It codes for CASTHPGNRGLAETQYF.

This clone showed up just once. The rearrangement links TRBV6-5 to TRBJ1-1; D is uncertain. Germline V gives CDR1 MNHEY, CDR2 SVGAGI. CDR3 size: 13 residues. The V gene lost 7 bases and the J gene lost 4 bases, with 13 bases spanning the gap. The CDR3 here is CASMYSAGTEAFF. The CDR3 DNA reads TGTGCCAGCATGTATTCGGCGGGCACTGAAGCTTTCTTT.

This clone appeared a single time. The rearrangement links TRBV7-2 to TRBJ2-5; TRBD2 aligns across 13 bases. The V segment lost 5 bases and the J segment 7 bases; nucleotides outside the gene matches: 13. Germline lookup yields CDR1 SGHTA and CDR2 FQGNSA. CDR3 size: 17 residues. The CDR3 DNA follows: TGTGCCAGCAGCCCGGGAGGACTAGCGGGAGAATCCGGGACCCAGTACTTC. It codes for CASSPGGLAGESGTQYF.

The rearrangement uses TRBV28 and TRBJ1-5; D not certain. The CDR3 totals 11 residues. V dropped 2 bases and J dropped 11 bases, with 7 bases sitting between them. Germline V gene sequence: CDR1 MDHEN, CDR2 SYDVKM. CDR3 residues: CASSLGLAQHF. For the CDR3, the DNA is TGTGCCAGCAGTTTAGGGCTGGCCCAGCATTTT.